Listed here are 21 T cell receptor beta chains from one sample, sequenced in a study of identical twins. Using its own MiXCR run on the 5' RACE reads, TCRdb lists one record per CDR3 protein. The repertoire holds about 530,000 distinct CDR3 sequences, with 20% to 25% as singletons. These records were also assigned to another study, of yellow fever vaccine responses in identical twins.

The sample consisted of CD4+ T cells sorted from blood. These TCRs come from a woman between 18 and 29 years old in good health.

This clonotype came up a few times. The chain has TRBV7-6 and TRBJ1-1; no definite D call. Trimming took 5 bases from V and 5 from J, leaving 9 bases between them. The CDR3 has 12 amino acids. CDR1 is SGHVS and CDR2 is FNYEAQ in the germline V gene. CDR3 loop: CASSQWGTEAFF. The CDR3, as DNA: TGTGCCAGCAGCCAGTGGGGTACTGAAGCTTTCTTT.

This clonotype was counted many times. This chain uses TRBV10-3 with TRBJ2-2; D gene unclear. Trimming cost V 0 bases and J 0 bases, with 8 bases left between them. This CDR3 spans 16 amino acids. Germline CDR1 and CDR2: ENHRY and SYGVKD. In DNA, the CDR3 is TGTGCCATCAGTGAGTCGGGCTGGGCGAACACCGGGGAGCTGTTTTTT. This encodes CAISESGWANTGELFF.

The J gene is TRBJ2-3, the V gene TRBV4-1; 10 bases agree with TRBD1. Germline CDR1 is MGHRA and CDR2 is YSYEKL. V shed 0 bases, J shed 3 bases, and the junction held 6 bases outside the gene matches. CDR3 length: 17 amino acids. CDR3 sequence reads: CASSQDRGQGLTDTQYF. As DNA, the CDR3 is TGCGCCAGCAGCCAAGACAGGGGACAGGGGTTAACAGATACGCAGTATTTT.

Many counts were recorded for this clonotype. This rearrangement joins TRBV2 to TRBJ2-1; TRBD2 matches 9 bases. The germline V gene encodes CDR1 SNHLY and CDR2 FYNNEI. Losses at the gene ends were 2 bases for V and 10 bases for J; bases not matched to a gene: 9. This CDR3 is built from 15 residues. In DNA form, the CDR3 reads TGTGCCAGCAGTGAAAGCGGCGGGGGGGTTGAAGAGCAGTTCTTC. Residues: CASSESGGGVEEQFF.

V usage is TRBV5-1 and J usage is TRBJ2-7, with D maybe TRBD1 (6 bases). The ends were cut back, 3 bases at V and 5 bases at J, with 18 bases in the middle. This CDR3 is 15 amino acids long. CDR1 and CDR2 from the germline V gene are SGHRS and YFSETQ. CDR3 nucleotides: TGCGCCAGCAGCTCCCTGGGGGCTAGCCAAAACGAGCAGTACTTC. It encodes CASSSLGASQNEQYF.

This clonotype came up a few times. The V and J genes are TRBV14 and TRBJ2-1, with TRBD2 matching 16 bases. The V and J ends lost 5 bases and 3 bases, in that order; junction bases with no gene match: 13. The germline V gene encodes CDR1 SGHDN and CDR2 FVKESK. The CDR3 is 20 amino acids. The CDR3: CASSMASGTSGRAFYNEQFF. Here the CDR3 DNA reads TGTGCCAGCAGCATGGCGTCCGGGACTAGCGGGAGGGCTTTCTACAATGAGCAGTTCTTC.

This clonotype has a handful of counts. The J gene is TRBJ2-5, the V gene TRBV21-1; the table's D gene call, TRBD2, was not cross checked with the DNA. TRBV21-1 is classified as a pseudogene. CDR3 length: 19 residues. This chain's CDR3 is CASSKESYLGRALEETQYF. CDR3 bases: TGTGCCAGCAGCAAAGAATCGTATCTAGGGAGGGCACTTGAAGAGACCCAGTACTTC.

The V and J genes are TRBV23-1 and TRBJ2-5; 10 bases map to TRBD1. TRBV23-1 is assigned to the ORF class and has an uncertain function. The CDR3 loop spans 17 amino acids. J lost 4 bases, V lost 8 bases, and 16 bases had no gene match. CDR3: CASQGDRGRRSRETQYF. For the CDR3, the DNA is TGCGCCAGCCAAGGGGACAGGGGACGACGGTCCCGAGAGACCCAGTACTTC.

This chain joins TRBV27 and TRBJ2-6, with TRBD2 identical over 12 bases. Germline CDR1 and CDR2: MNHEY and SMNVEV (reference sequence). Trimming at V came to 5 bases and at J to 0 bases, leaving 14 bases not matched to a gene. The CDR3 is made up of 21 amino acids. The CDR3 DNA follows: TGTGCCAGCAGTCCGTGGTGGAGGACTAGCGGGATGAGCTCTGGGGCCAACGTCCTGACTTTC. Its protein product is CASSPWWRTSGMSSGANVLTF.

V and J are TRBV24-1 and TRBJ2-1, with D tentatively TRBD1 (6 bases). The CDR3 has 15 residues. CDR1 and CDR2 from the germline V gene are KGHDR and SFDVKD. V lost 7 bases, J lost 2 bases, and 14 bases lay in between. The CDR3 nucleotides are TGTGCCACCAGCCCAGGGGTGTGGACCTACAATGAGCAGTTCTTC. This codes for CATSPGVWTYNEQFF.

This clonotype was observed many times. The V and J genes are TRBV3-1 and TRBJ2-7; unclear D gene. V lost 1 base, J lost 0 bases, and 4 bases lay in between. The CDR3 has 13 residues. Germline V gene sequence: CDR1 LGHDT, CDR2 YNNKEL (reference sequence). CDR3: CASSQGASYEQYF. DNA for the CDR3: TGTGCCAGCAGCCAAGGGGCCTCCTACGAGCAGTACTTC.

The chain recombines TRBV7-9 with TRBJ2-5; 7 positions agree with TRBD2. Germline trimming cut 3 bases from V and 3 bases from J; bases unmatched to any gene: 7. The CDR3 loop spans 15 amino acids. The germline V gene encodes CDR1 SEHNR and CDR2 FQNEAQ (reference sequence). CDR3 sequence: CASSLWLADKETQYF. In DNA form, the CDR3 reads TGTGCCAGCAGCTTGTGGCTAGCGGATAAAGAGACCCAGTACTTC.

This clonotype was detected only a few times. V usage is TRBV20-1 and J usage is TRBJ2-7; no definite D call. The ends were cut back, 3 bases at V and 2 bases at J, with 5 bases in the middle. CDR1 is DFQATT, CDR2 SNEGSKA, per germline (reference sequence). There are 11 residues in the CDR3. The CDR3: CSASVAYEQYV. CDR3 DNA: TGCAGTGCTAGTGTGGCCTACGAGCAGTACGTC.

The chain couples TRBV18 to TRBJ1-2; D is possibly TRBD1 (5 bases). Germline CDR1 and CDR2: KGHSH and LQKENI. The germline V and J ends were trimmed by 1 base and 4 bases, with 19 bases remaining between them. This CDR3 is built from 17 residues. CDR3: CASSPLGTQEPPYGYTF. The CDR3 nucleotides are TGTGCCAGCTCACCACTCGGGACCCAGGAACCTCCCTATGGCTACACCTTC. The full variable domain, with the rest looked up from reference TRBV18 and TRBJ1-2, is NAGVMQNPRHLVRRRGQEARLRCSPMKGHSHVYWYRQLPEEGLKFMVYLQKENIIDESGMPKERFSAEFPKEGPSILRIQQVVRGDSAAYFCASSPLGTQEPPYGYTFGSGTRLTVV.

J is TRBJ2-1 and V is TRBV6-1; 10 nucleotides align to TRBD2. This CDR3 has 15 residues. Germline values: CDR1 MNHNS, CDR2 SASEGT. Germline trimming cut 6 bases from V and 6 bases from J; bases unmatched to any gene: 8. The CDR3 protein is CASSVGLARSNEQFF. DNA for the CDR3: TGTGCCAGCAGCGTGGGACTAGCGCGTTCCAATGAGCAGTTCTTC.

The chain carries TRBV9 and TRBJ1-6, with 8 bases aligning to TRBD1. V shed 3 bases and J 9 bases; nucleotides not matched to a gene: 8. The CDR3 is made up of 15 amino acids. Germline V lookup: CDR1 SGDLS, CDR2 YYNGEE. CDR3: CASSGRQGTGSPLHF. Written as DNA, the CDR3 is TGTGCCAGCAGCGGCCGACAGGGGACTGGTTCACCCCTCCACTTT.

This clonotype was counted between two and nine times. V is TRBV7-6 and J is TRBJ2-7, with TRBD2 matching over 7 bases. The CDR3 contains 16 residues. The V gene's germline CDR1 is SGHVS and CDR2 FNYEAQ. The J segment lost 0 bases and the V segment lost 1 base, leaving 6 bases of the junction unmatched. The CDR3 DNA reads as TGTGCCAGCAGCTTAGATGGGGGGGGATTCTCCTACGAGCAGTACGTC. It is translated as CASSLDGGGFSYEQYV.

The V call is TRBV5-6, the J call TRBJ2-1, with 12 nucleotides matching TRBD2. The CDR3 loop spans 16 amino acids. V lost 4 bases, J lost 6 bases, and 8 bases stayed unmatched. The germline gives CDR1 SGHDT, CDR2 YYEEEE. The CDR3 DNA reads as TGTGCCAGCAGCATCGCTAGCGGGGGGGCTCTCAATGAGCAGTTCTTC. Its protein product is CASSIASGGALNEQFF. Full variable domain (remainder filled in from reference TRBV5-6 and TRBJ2-1): DAGVTQSPTHLIKTRGQQVTLRCSPKSGHDTVSWYQQALGQGPQFIFQYYEEEERQRGNFPDRFSGHQFPNYSSELNVNALLLGDSALYLCASSIASGGALNEQFFGPGTRLTVL.

This clonotype occurred a few times. This sequence joins TRBV16 and TRBJ1-5, with D hard to call. Trimming shortened V by 2 bases and J by 1 base, and 9 bases separated the two germline ends. Germline CDR1 and CDR2: KGHSY and FQNENV. This CDR3 contains 15 residues. CDR3 region: CASSQLSGSNQPQHF. The CDR3 DNA reads as TGTGCCAGCAGCCAACTTTCTGGGAGCAATCAGCCCCAGCATTTT.

The chain combines TRBV12-5 with TRBJ2-2, with TRBD1 identical over 7 bases. The CDR3 contains 17 residues. V lost 1 base, J lost 2 bases, and 7 bases stayed unmatched. CDR1 is LGHNT and CDR2 is FRNRAP in the germline V gene. CDR3 protein: CASGLATGTANTGELFF. CDR3 coding DNA: TGTGCTAGTGGTTTGGCGACCGGGACAGCCAACACCGGGGAGCTGTTTTTT.

This clonotype was recorded at least ten times. This chain uses TRBV24-1 with TRBJ1-2; D not certain. V dropped 5 bases and J dropped 6 bases, with 12 bases sitting between them. The germline CDR1 and CDR2 sequences are KGHDR and SFDVKD. The CDR3 runs to 13 residues. The CDR3 nucleotides read TGTGCCACCAGTGCCCGGGAGGGCCATGGCTACACCTTC. It codes for CATSAREGHGYTF.